Sequencing of this T cell receptor beta chain was carried out in a study of OX40 agonist ivuxolimab in advanced cancers. Study context: From 23 to 79 years was the age range, with a mean of about 56 years, and around 83% were male. The study, taken as a whole, reports: Partial responders receiving 0.1-3.0 mg/kg showed among the lowest clonal expansion.

Some clones are missing from TCRdb's copy, which holds only in-frame ones; the method was immunoSEQ multiplex PCR. The sample carries almost 20,000 clones, roughly 90% recorded once. J lost 1 base, V lost 0 bases, and 1 base had no gene match. Germline CDR1 is SGDLS and CDR2 is YYNGEE. The CDR3 covers 14 residues. As regards this clone: Its antigen is unidentified. Within the sample, other DNA sequences also encode this same CDR3.

The sequencing used CD4+ or CD8+ T cells sorted from blood, collected in a trial of the OX40 agonist ivuxolimab. This clonotype originated in an adult with an advanced solid tumor such as melanoma, head and neck, liver or kidney cancer. J is TRBJ2-7 and V is TRBV9; 7 bases are a match to TRBD1. CDR3: CASSVEQGSYEQYF. The CDR3 region has the DNA TGTGCCAGCAGCGTAGAACAGGGGTCCTACGAGCAGTACTTC.